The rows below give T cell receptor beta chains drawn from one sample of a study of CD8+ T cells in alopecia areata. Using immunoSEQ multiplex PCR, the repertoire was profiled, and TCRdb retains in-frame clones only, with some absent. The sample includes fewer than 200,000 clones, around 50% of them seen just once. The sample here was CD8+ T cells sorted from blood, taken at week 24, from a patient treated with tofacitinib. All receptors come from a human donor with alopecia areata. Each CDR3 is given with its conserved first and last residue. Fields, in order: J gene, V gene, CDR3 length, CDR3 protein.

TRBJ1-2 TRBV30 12 CACLTAGYGYTF
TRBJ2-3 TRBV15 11 CATSGSDTQYF
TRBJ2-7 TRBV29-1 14 CSVENPTGSYEQYF
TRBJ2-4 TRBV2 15 CASSDSQLAKNIQYF
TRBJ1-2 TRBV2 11 CATTGLDGYTF
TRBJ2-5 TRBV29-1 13 CSVPAGVRETQYF
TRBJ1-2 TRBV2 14 CASGQTGSGYGYTF
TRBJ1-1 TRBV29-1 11 CSGGRGTEAFF
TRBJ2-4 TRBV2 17 CASSEPEGGGGQNIQYF
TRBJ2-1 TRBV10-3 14 CAISGTGQTDEQFF
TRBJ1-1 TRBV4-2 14 CASTQGGVHTEAFF
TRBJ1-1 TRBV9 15 CASSVDNRGHTEAFF
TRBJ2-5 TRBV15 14 CATSSASGQETQYF
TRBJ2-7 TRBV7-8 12 CASSLGVYEQYF
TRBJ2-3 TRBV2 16 CASRETSGGSTDTQYF
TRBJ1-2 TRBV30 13 CAWSVRGYYGYTF
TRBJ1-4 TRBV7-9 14 CASSGDRVDEKLFF
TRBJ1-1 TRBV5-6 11 CASSLGGEAFF
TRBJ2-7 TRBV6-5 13 CASSYSRVYEQYF
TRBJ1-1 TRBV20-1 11 CSARLNTEAFF
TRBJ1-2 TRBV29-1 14 CSVVPWTGRKGYTF
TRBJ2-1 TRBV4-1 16 CASSSGVGGGAYEQFF
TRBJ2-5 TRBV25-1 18 CASSEYRARTGWEETQYF
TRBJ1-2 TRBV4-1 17 CASSPSPNAGQGNGYTF
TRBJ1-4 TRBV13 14 CASSSRRSNEKLFF
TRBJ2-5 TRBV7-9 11 CASRLGETQYF
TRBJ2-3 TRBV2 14 CASSREASTDTQYF
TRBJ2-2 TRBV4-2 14 CASSQPENTGELFF
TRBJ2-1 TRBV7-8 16 CASSFPLRDAERGQFF
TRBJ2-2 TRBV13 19 CASSSNDAKGGANTGELFF
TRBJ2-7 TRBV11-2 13 CASSFGQDYEQYF
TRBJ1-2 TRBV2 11 CASREGYGYTF